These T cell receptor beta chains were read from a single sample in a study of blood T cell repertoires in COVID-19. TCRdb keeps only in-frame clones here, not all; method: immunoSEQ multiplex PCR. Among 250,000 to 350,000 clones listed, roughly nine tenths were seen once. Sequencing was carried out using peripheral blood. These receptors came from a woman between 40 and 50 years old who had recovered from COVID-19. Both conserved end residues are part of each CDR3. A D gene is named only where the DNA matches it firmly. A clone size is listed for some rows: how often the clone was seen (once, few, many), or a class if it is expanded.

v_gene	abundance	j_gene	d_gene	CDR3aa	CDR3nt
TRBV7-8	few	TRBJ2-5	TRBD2	CASSGKAGLQETQYF	TGTGCCAGCAGCGGGAAAGCGGGGCTACAAGAGACCCAGTACTTC
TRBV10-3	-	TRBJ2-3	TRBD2	CAISEREGEGTQYF	TGTGCCATCAGTGAACGGGAGGGCGAGGGTACGCAGTATTTT
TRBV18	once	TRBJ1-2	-	CASSPPGGNYGYTF	TGTGCCAGCTCACCCCCGGGGGGTAACTATGGCTACACCTTC
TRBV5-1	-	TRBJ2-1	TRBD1	CASSLEGQGGLYNEQFF	TGCGCCAGCAGCTTGGAGGGACAGGGGGGCCTTTACAATGAGCAGTTCTTC
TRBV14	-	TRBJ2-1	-	CASSQGPFDYNEQFF	TGTGCCAGCAGCCAGGGGCCCTTCGATTACAATGAGCAGTTCTTC
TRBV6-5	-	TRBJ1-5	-	CASREGPRLPQHF	TGTGCCAGCAGGGAGGGACCGCGGCTGCCCCAGCATTTT
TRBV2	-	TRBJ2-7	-	CASSPGHSGYEQYF	TGTGCCAGCAGCCCGGGACATAGCGGGTACGAGCAGTACTTC
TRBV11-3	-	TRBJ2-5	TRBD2	CASSLDFDISGKQETQYF	TGTGCCAGCAGCTTAGATTTCGATATCAGCGGGAAACAAGAGACCCAGTACTTC
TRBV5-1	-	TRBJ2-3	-	CASSLADSTDTQYF	TGCGCCAGCAGCTTAGCGGACAGCACAGATACGCAGTATTTT
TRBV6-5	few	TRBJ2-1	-	CASSSGYNEQFF	TGTGCCAGCAGTTCCGGCTACAATGAGCAGTTCTTC
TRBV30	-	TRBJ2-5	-	CAWSLGSGETQYF	TGTGCCTGGAGTCTAGGGTCGGGGGAGACCCAGTACTTC
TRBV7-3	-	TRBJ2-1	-	CASSQLYASRDEQFF	TGTGCCAGCAGCCAACTTTATGCGTCTCGCGATGAGCAGTTCTTC
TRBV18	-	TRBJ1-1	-	CASSPLTGMNTEAFF	TGTGCCAGCTCACCCCTCACAGGAATGAACACTGAAGCTTTCTTT
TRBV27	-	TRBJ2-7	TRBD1	CASSFSTGEREQYF	TGTGCCAGCAGTTTCTCGACAGGGGAGAGGGAGCAGTACTTC
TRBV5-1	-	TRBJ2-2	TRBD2	CASETAGGTGELFF	TGCGCCAGCGAGACGGCGGGAGGCACCGGGGAGCTGTTTTTT
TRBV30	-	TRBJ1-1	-	CAWIGGTEAFF	TGTGCCTGGATTGGGGGGACTGAAGCTTTCTTT
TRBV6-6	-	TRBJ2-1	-	CASSYAPDEQFF	TGTGCCAGCAGTTACGCGCCGGATGAGCAGTTCTTC
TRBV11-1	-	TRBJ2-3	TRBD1	CASSFLGDRSTDTQYF	TGTGCCAGCAGCTTTTTGGGGGACAGGTCCACAGATACGCAGTATTTT
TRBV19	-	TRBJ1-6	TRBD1	CASSLGQGPSPLHF	TGTGCCAGTAGTCTCGGACAGGGGCCTTCACCCCTCCACTTT
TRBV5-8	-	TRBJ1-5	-	CASSLEPNQPQHF	TGTGCCAGCAGCTTGGAGCCAAATCAGCCCCAGCATTTT
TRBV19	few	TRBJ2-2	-	CASSIVGSWTGELFF	TGTGCCAGTAGTATAGTGGGCTCGTGGACCGGGGAGCTGTTTTTT
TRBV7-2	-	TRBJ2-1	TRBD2	CASSLALIIAGSSYNEQFF	TGTGCCAGCAGCTTAGCCCTTATCATAGCGGGAAGCTCCTACAATGAGCAGTTCTTC
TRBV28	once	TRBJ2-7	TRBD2	CASSISTSGRHEQYF	TGTGCCAGCAGTATCTCGACTAGCGGGCGTCATGAGCAGTACTTC
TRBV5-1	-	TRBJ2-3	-	CASSTQGTDTQYF	TGCGCCAGCTCGACACAGGGCACAGATACGCAGTATTTT
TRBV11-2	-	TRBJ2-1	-	CASSSRRAANEQFF	TGTGCCAGCAGCTCCAGGCGGGCAGCTAATGAGCAGTTCTTC
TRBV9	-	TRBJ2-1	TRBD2	CASTRTSGSFEQFF	TGTGCCAGCACCCGGACTAGCGGGAGTTTTGAGCAGTTCTTC
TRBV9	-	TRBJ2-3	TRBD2	CASSRWTSRLDGTDTQYF	TGTGCCAGCAGCCGCTGGACTAGCCGGCTAGACGGCACAGATACGCAGTATTTT